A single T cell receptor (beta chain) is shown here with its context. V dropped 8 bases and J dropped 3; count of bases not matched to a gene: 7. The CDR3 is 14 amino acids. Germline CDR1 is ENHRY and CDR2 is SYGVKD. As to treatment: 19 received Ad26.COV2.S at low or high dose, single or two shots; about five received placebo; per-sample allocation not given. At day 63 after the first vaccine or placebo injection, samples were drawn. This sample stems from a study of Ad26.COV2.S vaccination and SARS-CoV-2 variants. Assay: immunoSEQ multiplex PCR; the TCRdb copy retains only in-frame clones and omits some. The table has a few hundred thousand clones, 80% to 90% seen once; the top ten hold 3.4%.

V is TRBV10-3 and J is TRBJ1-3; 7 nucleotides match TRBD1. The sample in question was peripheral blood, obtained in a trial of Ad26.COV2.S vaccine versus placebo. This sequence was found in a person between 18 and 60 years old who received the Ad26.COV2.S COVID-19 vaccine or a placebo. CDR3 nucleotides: TGTGCCATCGGCATCGACAGGGATGGAAACACCATATATTTT. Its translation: CAIGIDRDGNTIYF.